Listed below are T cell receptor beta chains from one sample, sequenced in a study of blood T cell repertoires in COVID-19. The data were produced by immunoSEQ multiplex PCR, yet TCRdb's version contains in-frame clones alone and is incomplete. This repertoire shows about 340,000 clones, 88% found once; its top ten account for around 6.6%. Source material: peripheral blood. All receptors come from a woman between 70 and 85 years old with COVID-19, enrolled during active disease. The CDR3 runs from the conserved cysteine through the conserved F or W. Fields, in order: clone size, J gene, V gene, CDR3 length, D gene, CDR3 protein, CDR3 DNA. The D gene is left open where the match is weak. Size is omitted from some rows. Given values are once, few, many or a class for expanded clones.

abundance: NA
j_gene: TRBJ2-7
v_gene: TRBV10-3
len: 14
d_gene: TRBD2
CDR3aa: CAISDSGGAYEQYF
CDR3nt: TGTGCCATCAGTGATAGCGGGGGGGCCTACGAGCAGTACTTC

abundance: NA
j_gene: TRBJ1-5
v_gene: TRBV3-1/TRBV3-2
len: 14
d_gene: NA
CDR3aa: CASSQLRGAQPQHF
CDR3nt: TGTGCCAGCAGCCAACTCCGGGGGGCACAGCCCCAGCATTTT

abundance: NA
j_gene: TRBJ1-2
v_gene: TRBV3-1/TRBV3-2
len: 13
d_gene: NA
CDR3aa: CASSVTLDYGYTF
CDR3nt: TGTGCCAGCAGCGTGACTCTGGACTATGGCTACACCTTC

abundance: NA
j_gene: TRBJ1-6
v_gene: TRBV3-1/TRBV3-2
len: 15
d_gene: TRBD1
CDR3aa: CASSQGDSSHSPLHF
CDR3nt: TGTGCCAGCAGCCAAGGGGACAGCAGTCATTCACCCCTCCACTTT

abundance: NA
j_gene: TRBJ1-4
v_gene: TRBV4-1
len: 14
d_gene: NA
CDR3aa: CASPSWGVGEKLFF
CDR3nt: TGCGCCAGCCCTTCATGGGGGGTGGGTGAAAAACTGTTTTTT

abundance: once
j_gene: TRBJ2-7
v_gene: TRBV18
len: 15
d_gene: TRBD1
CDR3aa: CASSPGQGSGYEQYF
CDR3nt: TGTGCCAGCTCACCCGGACAGGGGTCGGGATACGAGCAGTACTTC

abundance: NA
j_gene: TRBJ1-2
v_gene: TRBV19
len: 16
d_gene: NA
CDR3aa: CASTLAHEYRVYGYTF
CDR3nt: TGTGCCAGTACCCTGGCTCACGAGTACAGGGTATATGGCTACACCTTC

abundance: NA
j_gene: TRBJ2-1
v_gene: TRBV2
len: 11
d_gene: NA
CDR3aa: CASRTSNEQFF
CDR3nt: TGTGCCAGCAGGACTTCCAATGAGCAGTTCTTC

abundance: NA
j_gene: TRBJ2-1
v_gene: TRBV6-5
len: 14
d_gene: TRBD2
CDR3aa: CASSYASGANEQFF
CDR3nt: TGTGCCAGCAGTTACGCTAGCGGGGCCAATGAGCAGTTCTTC

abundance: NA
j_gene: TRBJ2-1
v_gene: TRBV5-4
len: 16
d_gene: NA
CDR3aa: CASSKDAGRDWNEQFF
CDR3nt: TGTGCCAGCAGCAAGGACGCAGGTAGGGACTGGAATGAGCAGTTCTTC

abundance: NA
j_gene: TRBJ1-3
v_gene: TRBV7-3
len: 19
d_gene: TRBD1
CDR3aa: CASSLRAPFNRGPGNTIYF
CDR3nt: TGTGCCAGCAGCTTAAGAGCCCCCTTTAACAGGGGGCCTGGAAACACCATATATTTT

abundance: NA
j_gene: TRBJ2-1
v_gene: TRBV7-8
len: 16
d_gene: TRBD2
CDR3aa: CASSLAGRGGPNEQFF
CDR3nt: TGTGCCAGCAGCTTAGCCGGCCGGGGGGGCCCAAATGAGCAGTTCTTC

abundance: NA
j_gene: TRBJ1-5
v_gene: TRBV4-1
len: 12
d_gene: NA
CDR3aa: CASSDQGQPQHF
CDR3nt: TGCGCCAGCAGCGACCAGGGGCAGCCCCAGCATTTT

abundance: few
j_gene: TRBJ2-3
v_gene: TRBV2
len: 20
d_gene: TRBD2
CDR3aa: CASTKDGRRTSGAAGDTQYF
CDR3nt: TGTGCCAGCACTAAAGACGGGAGGAGGACTAGCGGGGCCGCAGGAGATACGCAGTATTTT

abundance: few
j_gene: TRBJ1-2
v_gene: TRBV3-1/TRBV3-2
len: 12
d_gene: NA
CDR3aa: CASSPGRVGYTF
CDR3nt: TGTGCCAGCAGCCCCGGTCGTGTCGGCTACACCTTC

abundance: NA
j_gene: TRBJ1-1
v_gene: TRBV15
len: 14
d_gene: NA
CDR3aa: CATSLRRSNTEAFF
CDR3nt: TGTGCCACCAGCTTACGGAGGAGTAACACTGAAGCTTTCTTT

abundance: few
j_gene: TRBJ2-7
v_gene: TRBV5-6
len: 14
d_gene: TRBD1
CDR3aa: CASSFMTGAHEQYF
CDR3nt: TGTGCCAGCAGCTTCATGACAGGGGCCCACGAGCAGTACTTC

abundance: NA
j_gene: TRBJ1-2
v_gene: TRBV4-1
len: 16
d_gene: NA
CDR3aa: CASSQPRGKVDYGYTF
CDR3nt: TGCGCCAGCAGCCAACCAAGGGGAAAGGTGGACTATGGCTACACCTTC

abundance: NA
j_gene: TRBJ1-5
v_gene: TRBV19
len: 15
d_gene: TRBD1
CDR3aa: CASSFGQGADQPQHF
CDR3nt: TGTGCCAGTAGTTTCGGACAGGGGGCGGATCAGCCCCAGCATTTT

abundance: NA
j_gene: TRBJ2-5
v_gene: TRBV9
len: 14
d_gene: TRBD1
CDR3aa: CASSEGQGGETQYF
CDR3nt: TGTGCCAGCAGCGAAGGACAGGGCGGAGAGACCCAGTACTTC

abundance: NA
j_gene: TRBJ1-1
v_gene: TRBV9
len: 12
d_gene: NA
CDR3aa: CASSPQQLEAFF
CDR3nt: TGTGCCAGCAGCCCCCAACAGCTTGAAGCTTTCTTT

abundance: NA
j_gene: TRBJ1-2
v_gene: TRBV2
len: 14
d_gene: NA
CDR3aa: CASSVIRDRYGYTF
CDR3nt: TGTGCCAGCAGTGTAATCAGGGATCGGTATGGCTACACCTTC

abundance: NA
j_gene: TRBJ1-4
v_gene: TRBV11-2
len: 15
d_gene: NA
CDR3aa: CASSPRTARGEKLFF
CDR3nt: TGTGCCAGCAGCCCCCGGACAGCCCGAGGTGAAAAACTGTTTTTT

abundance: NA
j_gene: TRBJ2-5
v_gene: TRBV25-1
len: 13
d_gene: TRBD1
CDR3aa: CASSGTGVETQYF
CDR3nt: TGTGCCAGCAGTGGAACAGGGGTAGAGACCCAGTACTTC

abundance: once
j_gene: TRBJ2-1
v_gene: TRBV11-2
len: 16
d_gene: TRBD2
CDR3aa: CASSLWGGSSYNEQFF
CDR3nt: TGTGCCAGCAGCTTATGGGGGGGGAGCTCCTACAATGAGCAGTTCTTC

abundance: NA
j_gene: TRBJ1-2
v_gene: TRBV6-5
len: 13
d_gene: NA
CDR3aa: CASRMGPAGGYTF
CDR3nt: TGTGCCAGCAGGATGGGCCCAGCGGGCGGCTACACCTTC

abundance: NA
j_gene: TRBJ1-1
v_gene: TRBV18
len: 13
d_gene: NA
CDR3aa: CASSPLMTDEAFF
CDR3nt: TGTGCCAGCTCACCACTAATGACAGATGAAGCTTTCTTT

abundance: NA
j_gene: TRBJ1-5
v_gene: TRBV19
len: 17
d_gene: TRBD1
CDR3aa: CASSITGASDSNQPQHF
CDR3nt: TGTGCCAGTAGTATTACAGGGGCCAGTGATAGCAATCAGCCCCAGCATTTT

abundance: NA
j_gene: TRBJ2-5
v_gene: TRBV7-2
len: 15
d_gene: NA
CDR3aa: CASSLDRAYQETQYF
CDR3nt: TGTGCCAGCAGCTTAGACAGGGCGTACCAAGAGACCCAGTACTTC

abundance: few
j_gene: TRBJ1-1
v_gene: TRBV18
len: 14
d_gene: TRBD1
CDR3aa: CASSLGQGATEAFF
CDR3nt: TGTGCCAGCTCACTGGGACAGGGGGCCACTGAAGCTTTCTTT

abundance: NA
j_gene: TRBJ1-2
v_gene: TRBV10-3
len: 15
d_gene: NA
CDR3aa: CAISERDKTNYGYTF
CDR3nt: TGTGCCATCAGTGAAAGGGACAAAACTAACTATGGCTACACCTTC

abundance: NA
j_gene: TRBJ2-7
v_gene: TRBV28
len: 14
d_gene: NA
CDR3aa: CASSPRGGGYEQYF
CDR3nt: TGTGCCAGCAGTCCACGTGGAGGAGGCTACGAGCAGTACTTC

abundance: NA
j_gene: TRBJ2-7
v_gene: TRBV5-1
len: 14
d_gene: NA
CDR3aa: CASSLGAGTYEQYF
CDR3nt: TGCGCCAGCAGCTTGGGGGCAGGGACCTACGAGCAGTACTTC

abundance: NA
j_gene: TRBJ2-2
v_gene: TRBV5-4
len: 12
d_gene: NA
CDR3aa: CASSFRNGELFF
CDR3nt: TGTGCCAGCAGCTTCAGGAACGGGGAGCTGTTTTTT

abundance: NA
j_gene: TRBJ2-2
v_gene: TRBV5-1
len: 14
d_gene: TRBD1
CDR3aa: CASSFGTATGELFF
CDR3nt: TGCGCCAGCAGCTTTGGGACAGCCACCGGGGAGCTGTTTTTT

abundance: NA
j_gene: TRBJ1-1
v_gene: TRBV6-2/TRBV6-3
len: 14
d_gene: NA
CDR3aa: CASSPDRLNTEAFF
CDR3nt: TGTGCCAGCAGTCCCGACAGGTTGAACACTGAAGCTTTCTTT

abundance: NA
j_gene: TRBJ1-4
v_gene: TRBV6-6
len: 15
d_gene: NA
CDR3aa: CASSYSRQTNEKLFF
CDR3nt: TGTGCCAGCAGTTACTCGAGACAGACTAATGAAAAACTGTTTTTT

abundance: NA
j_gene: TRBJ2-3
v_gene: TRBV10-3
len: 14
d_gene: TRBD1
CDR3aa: CAISEGRGQDTQYF
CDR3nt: TGTGCCATCAGTGAAGGCAGGGGGCAAGATACGCAGTATTTT

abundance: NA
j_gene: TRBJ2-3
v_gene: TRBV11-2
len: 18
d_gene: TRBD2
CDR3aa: CASSSGRSGGLNTDTQYF
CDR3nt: TGTGCCAGCAGCTCCGGGAGAAGCGGGGGGCTAAACACAGATACGCAGTATTTT

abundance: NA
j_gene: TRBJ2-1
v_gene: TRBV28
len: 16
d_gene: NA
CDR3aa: CASGVLALTPRYEQFF
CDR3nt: TGTGCCAGCGGGGTTTTAGCGTTGACCCCAAGGTATGAGCAGTTCTTC

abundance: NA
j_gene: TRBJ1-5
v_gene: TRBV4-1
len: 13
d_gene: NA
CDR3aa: CASSQDERQPQHF
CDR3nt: TGCGCCAGCAGCCAAGATGAGCGACAGCCCCAGCATTTT

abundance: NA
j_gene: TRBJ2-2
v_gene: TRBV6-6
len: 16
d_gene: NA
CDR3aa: CASSYEGGLSTGELFF
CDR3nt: TGTGCCAGCAGTTACGAGGGGGGGTTGAGCACCGGGGAGCTGTTTTTT

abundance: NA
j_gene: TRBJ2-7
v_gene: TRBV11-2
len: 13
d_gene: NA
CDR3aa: CASSLEIDYEQYF
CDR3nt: TGTGCCAGCAGCTTAGAGATAGACTACGAGCAGTACTTC

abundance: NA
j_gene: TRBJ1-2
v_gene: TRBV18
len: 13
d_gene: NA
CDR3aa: CASSLRQDYGYTF
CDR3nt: TGTGCCAGCTCACTCCGACAGGACTATGGCTACACCTTC

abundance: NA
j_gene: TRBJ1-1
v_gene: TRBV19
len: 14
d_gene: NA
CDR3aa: CASSIGQRNTEAFF
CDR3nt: TGTGCCAGTAGTATTGGACAGAGGAACACTGAAGCTTTCTTT

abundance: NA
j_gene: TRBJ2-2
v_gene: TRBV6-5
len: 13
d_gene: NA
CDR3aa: CASVTDNTGELFF
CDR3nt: TGTGCCAGTGTGACAGATAACACCGGGGAGCTGTTTTTT

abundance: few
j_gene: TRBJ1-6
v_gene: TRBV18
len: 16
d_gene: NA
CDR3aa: CASSPLRGGEHSPLHF
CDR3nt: TGTGCCAGCTCACCACTTCGCGGAGGGGAACATTCACCCCTCCACTTT

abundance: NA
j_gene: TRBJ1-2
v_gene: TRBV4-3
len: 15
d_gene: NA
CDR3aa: CASSQTLTANYGYTF
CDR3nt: TGCGCCAGCAGCCAGACCCTGACAGCTAACTATGGCTACACCTTC

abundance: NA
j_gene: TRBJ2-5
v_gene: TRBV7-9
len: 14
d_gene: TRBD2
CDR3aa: CASSPWTSEETQYF
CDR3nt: TGTGCCAGCAGCCCCTGGACTAGCGAGGAGACCCAGTACTTC